This T cell receptor beta chain was sequenced in a study of blood T cell repertoires in COVID-19. Germline V gene sequence: CDR1 MNHEY, CDR2 SVGAGI. Between the trimmed V and J ends, which lost 0 bases and 0 bases, there was a span of 9 bases. This CDR3 has 16 amino acids. In regard to this clone: Other DNA sequences in this specimen translate into the identical CDR3.

Profiling relied on immunoSEQ multiplex PCR, and the TCRdb table lists in-frame clones only, not all of them. The data contain approximately 75,000 clones, 65% to 90% of them singletons. The rearrangement uses TRBV6-5 and TRBJ1-3; no reliable D call. The sample was peripheral blood. The source is a woman aged 45-65 years with acute or convalescent COVID-19. This CDR3 is CASSYSRPSSGNTIYF. CDR3 in DNA: TGTGCCAGCAGTTACTCCCGTCCGAGCTCTGGAAACACCATATATTTT.